The 17 T cell receptor beta chains below all came from one sample that was sequenced in a study of cytomegalovirus exposure and HLA in healthy donors. A multiplex PCR was run with 60 Vbeta primers and 13 Jbeta primers. Some clones are missing from TCRdb's copy, which holds only in-frame ones; the method was immunoSEQ multiplex PCR. This sample has fewer than 150,000 clones; 85% to 90% occur once, and the top ten carry approximately 6.7%. Sequenced sample: PBMCs. These receptors came from a woman in her twenties or thirties in good health and CMV-seropositive.

CDR3 nucleotide sequence: TGTGCCAGCAGCTCCACGGGGGGGAACATGAGGGAGACCCAGTACTTC. This sequence encodes CASSSTGGNMRETQYF. This chain links TRBV9 with TRBJ2-5, with 8 bases fitting TRBD2. This CDR3 is 16 amino acids long. V dropped 4 bases and J dropped 5; count of bases not matched to a gene: 13. Germline-derived CDR1 and CDR2 are SGDLS and YYNGEE.

The J gene is TRBJ1-3, the V gene TRBV5-4; TRBD1 is a possible D gene (6 bases). The CDR3 covers 14 residues. CDR1 is SGHNT and CDR2 is YYREEE in the germline V gene (reference sequence). V dropped 0 bases and J dropped 5 bases, with 9 bases sitting between them. CDR3 nucleotide sequence: TGTGCCAGCAGCTTGGGACAGGATCGAAACACCATATATTTT. Translated, it gives CASSLGQDRNTIYF.

The V call is TRBV5-1, the J call TRBJ1-1, with a tentative D call TRBD1 (6 bases). CDR1 SGHRS and CDR2 YFSETQ come from the germline V gene. The CDR3 covers 14 residues. V dropped 1 base and J dropped 5 bases, with 12 bases sitting between them. The CDR3 DNA follows: TGCGCCAGCAGCTTGTCCAGGGGAGAAACTGAAGCTTTCTTT. The encoded protein is CASSLSRGETEAFF.

The chain recombines TRBV29-1 with TRBJ2-2; TRBD2 aligns across 7 bases. The V gene end was trimmed by 4 bases and the J gene end by 5 bases; junction bases not matched to a gene: 4. Per the germline V gene, CDR1 is SQVTM and CDR2 is ANQGSEA. This CDR3 comprises 13 residues. The CDR3: CSVGKGGTGELFF. CDR3 DNA: TGCAGCGTTGGAAAGGGAGGGACCGGGGAGCTGTTTTTT.

This chain connects TRBV19 to TRBJ2-7; 9 bases are shared with TRBD1. Germline V lookup: CDR1 LNHDA, CDR2 SQIVND (reference sequence). The CDR3 extends over 15 amino acids. Trimming took 6 bases from V and 3 from J; bases not matched to a gene: 9. CDR3 sequence reads: CASSPGTGIGYEQYF. CDR3 nucleotide sequence: TGTGCCAGTAGCCCAGGGACAGGGATCGGCTACGAGCAGTACTTC. Combining the CDR3 with reference TRBV19 and TRBJ2-7 gives the whole variable domain DGGITQSPKYLFRKEGQNVTLSCEQNLNHDAMYWYRQDPGQGLRLIYYSQIVNDFQKGDIAEGYSVSREKKESFPLTVTSAQKNPTAFYLCASSPGTGIGYEQYFGPGTRLTVT.

V and J are TRBV5-1 and TRBJ2-3; D is undetermined. Germline V lookup: CDR1 SGHRS, CDR2 YFSETQ. V lost 2 bases, J lost 2 bases, and 3 bases lay in between. The CDR3 runs to 12 residues. CDR3 amino acids: CASSLLTDTQYF. CDR3 sequence (DNA): TGCGCCAGCAGCTTACTCACAGATACGCAGTATTTT.

The chain recombines TRBV6-5 with TRBJ2-1, with 8 bases identical to TRBD2. Germline values: CDR1 MNHEY, CDR2 SVGAGI. This CDR3 contains 15 residues. Trimming cost V 2 bases and J 4 bases; bases outside gene matches: 4. CDR3 sequence reads: CASSYVGGGYNEQFF. The CDR3 DNA reads TGTGCCAGCAGTTACGTCGGGGGGGGTTACAATGAGCAGTTCTTC.

V and J are TRBV4-2 and TRBJ1-4; tentative D call: TRBD1 (6 bases). Trimming stripped 0 bases from V and 4 bases from J, with 9 bases between. The CDR3 is 15 amino acids. Germline CDR1 LGHNA, CDR2 YNFKEQ. Written as DNA, the CDR3 is TGTGCCAGCAGCCAAGATAGCAGGGGTAATGAAAAACTGTTTTTT. This encodes CASSQDSRGNEKLFF.

In this sample, this clone turned up a few times. This CDR3 is CASSYGGTGNEKLFF. The CDR3 bases are TGTGCCAGCAGTTACGGGGGGACGGGAAATGAAAAACTGTTTTTT. The chain links TRBV6-5 to TRBJ1-4; D may be TRBD1 (5 bases). CDR3 length equals 15 residues. Germline assignment: CDR1 MNHEY and CDR2 SVGAGI. V lost 2 bases, J lost 5 bases, and 12 bases lay in between.

The rearrangement joins TRBV4-1 to TRBJ1-5; D unclear. V lost 1 base to trimming and J lost 7 bases, with 8 bases between them. The CDR3 runs to 13 residues. Germline values: CDR1 MGHRA, CDR2 YSYEKL. The DNA of the CDR3 is TGCGCCAGCAGCCAAGGGGAGGGCCAGCCCCAGCATTTT. It yields the protein CASSQGEGQPQHF.

This clone was seen more than once but under ten times. The chain recombines TRBV6-5 with TRBJ1-1; D gene uncertain. V was cut by 0 bases and J by 1 base, with 3 bases left in between. Germline loops: CDR1 MNHEY, CDR2 SVGAGI. This CDR3 has 13 residues. CDR3 DNA: TGTGCCAGCAGTTACTCGGCGAACACTGAAGCTTTCTTT. Translated: CASSYSANTEAFF.

The V and J genes are TRBV29-1 and TRBJ1-2; D remains ambiguous. Germline CDR1 is SQVTM and CDR2 is ANQGSEA. Trimming removed 4 bases at V and 4 bases at J, with 13 bases between. This CDR3 has 13 residues. This CDR3 is CSVVWRVRYGYTF. The CDR3 DNA reads as TGCAGCGTTGTATGGAGGGTACGCTATGGCTACACCTTC.

The V and J genes are TRBV2 and TRBJ1-1, with D hard to call. The CDR3 totals 13 residues. Germline-derived CDR1 and CDR2 are SNHLY and FYNNEI. V was shortened by 0 bases and J by 9 bases, with 11 bases between the two germline ends. Here the CDR3 reads CASSEAGRVQAFF. DNA for the CDR3: TGTGCCAGCAGTGAAGCGGGGAGGGTTCAAGCTTTCTTT.

The chain links TRBV9 to TRBJ1-1; D may be TRBD1 (5 bases). The germline gives CDR1 SGDLS, CDR2 YYNGEE. Trimming left V 0 bases short and J 4 bases short, with 13 bases between. The CDR3 spans 15 residues. The CDR3 sequence: CASSVVRGSGTEAFF. The CDR3 DNA reads TGTGCCAGCAGCGTAGTTCGGGGGTCGGGCACTGAAGCTTTCTTT.

This chain connects TRBV7-6 to TRBJ2-1, with TRBD1 as a possible D gene (6 bases). Between the trimmed V and J ends, which lost 3 bases and 6 bases, there was a span of 18 bases. The CDR3 has 16 amino acids. The germline V gene encodes CDR1 SGHVS and CDR2 FNYEAQ. The CDR3 sequence is CASSLGPGKGGNEQFF. The CDR3 nucleotides are TGTGCCAGCAGCTTGGGGCCGGGAAAAGGGGGCAATGAGCAGTTCTTC.

About this clone: The germline gene is not matched at one end of the junction; a read error may be the cause. This sequence joins TRBV7-9 and TRBJ2-7; possible D gene TRBD1, 6 bases. The CDR3 has 14 amino acids. Germline CDR1 SEHNR, CDR2 FQNEAQ (reference sequence). In nucleotides, the CDR3 is TGTTCCAGCAGCCAGACAGGAATCGGCTACGAGCAGTACTTC. This translates into CSSSQTGIGYEQYF.

This chain links TRBV6-1 with TRBJ2-3; a weak D match, TRBD1 (5 bases). From germline, CDR1 is MNHNS and CDR2 SASEGT. Trimming left V 5 bases short and J 5 bases short, with 8 bases between. This CDR3 has 12 amino acids. The CDR3 protein is CASSRGRDTQYF. CDR3 sequence (DNA): TGTGCCAGCAGTAGGGGAAGAGATACGCAGTATTTT.